Below are 17 T cell receptor beta chains sequenced from a single sample in a study of T cells after posttransplantation cyclophosphamide. The assay was immunoSEQ multiplex PCR, and TCRdb's table has in-frame clones only and misses some. This table has about 3,100 clones, approximately 80% appearing once. Material: memory CD8+ T cells sorted from blood. These receptors were obtained from a woman aged 55-70 years in good health, CMV-negative, and a related stem cell transplant donor.

This clone has more than one count but fewer than ten. The chain has TRBV6-5 and TRBJ2-7, with a tentative D call TRBD1 (5 bases). This CDR3 region has 13 residues. The V gene lost 0 bases and the J gene lost 7 bases, with 10 bases spanning the gap. Germline values: CDR1 MNHEY, CDR2 SVGAGI. The CDR3, as DNA: TGTGCCAGCAGTTACTCGGCCGACAGTGAGCAGTACTTC. Its protein product is CASSYSADSEQYF.

The CDR3 loop reads CASSFVQTDTQYF. In DNA, the CDR3 is TGTGCCAGCAGCTTTGTTCAGACAGATACGCAGTATTTT. The V and J genes are TRBV7-2 and TRBJ2-3; no reliable D call. V gave up 3 bases and J gave up 3 bases, with 7 bases separating them. The CDR3 extends over 13 amino acids. The germline gives CDR1 SGHTA, CDR2 FQGNSA.

This clone came up once. The chain employs TRBV15 and TRBJ2-7; the D gene is possibly TRBD1 (7 bases). Germline assignment: CDR1 LNHNV and CDR2 YYDKDF (reference sequence). Trimming removed 3 bases from V and 6 bases from J, with 12 bases in between. The CDR3 contains 13 residues. The CDR3 loop reads CATSSGQGGEQYF. CDR3 DNA: TGTGCCACCAGCAGTGGCCAGGGGGGCGAGCAGTACTTC.

The V gene is TRBV1, the J gene TRBJ2-6; the table's D call, TRBD1, was not checked against the DNA. TRBV1 counts as a pseudogene. The CDR3 runs 15 residues. The CDR3 loop is CTSSYRQPGANVLTF. Written as DNA, the CDR3 is TGCACCAGCAGTTATCGACAGCCTGGGGCCAACGTCCTGACTTTC.

This chain joins TRBV5-6 and TRBJ2-1; TRBD1 matches at 9 bases. The CDR3 loop spans 15 amino acids. Germline trimming cut 7 bases from V and 3 bases from J; bases unmatched to any gene: 8. Germline values: CDR1 SGHDT, CDR2 YYEEEE. DNA of the CDR3: TGTGCCAGCCAAAGCCCGACAGGGGGCTACAATGAGCAGTTCTTC. This translates into CASQSPTGGYNEQFF.

The chain uses TRBV19 and TRBJ2-1, with a possible D match to TRBD2 (6 bases). Germline lookup yields CDR1 LNHDA and CDR2 SQIVND (reference sequence). Trimming removed 2 bases at V and 8 bases at J, with 13 bases between. The CDR3 spans 14 residues. In DNA form, the CDR3 reads TGTGCCAGTAGTATACGGGAGCTTGGGCATGAGCAGTTCTTC. Translated, it gives CASSIRELGHEQFF.

The chain couples TRBV28 to TRBJ2-2, with a tentative D call TRBD1 (5 bases). The V gene's germline CDR1 is MDHEN and CDR2 SYDVKM. Trimming removed 0 bases from V and 3 bases from J, with 5 bases in between. The CDR3 length is 14 residues. DNA of the CDR3: TGTGCCAGCAGTTTATGGACAGACACCGGGGAGCTGTTTTTT. Its protein product is CASSLWTDTGELFF.

The rearrangement uses TRBV21-1 and TRBJ2-7; TRBD1, the table's D call, was not compared with the DNA. TRBV21-1 is given as a pseudogene. This CDR3 region has 12 residues. CDR3 in amino acids: CASTPGQAWQYF. The CDR3 DNA is TGTGCCAGCACCCCGGGACAGGCGTGGCAGTACTTC.

This clone is a singleton in its sample. The rearrangement links TRBV7-8 to TRBJ2-7; D is perhaps TRBD1 (6 bases). This CDR3 region has 14 residues. Germline V gene data show CDR1 as SGHVS and CDR2 as FQNEAQ. V lost 5 bases and J 2 bases, leaving 13 bases between the germline ends. CDR3 amino acids: CASSEGHSPYEQYV. The CDR3 nucleotides are TGTGCCAGCAGCGAGGGACATTCTCCCTACGAGCAGTACGTC.

The genes are TRBV27 and TRBJ1-1; D not certain. The CDR3 totals 16 residues. Germline V gives CDR1 MNHEY, CDR2 SMNVEV (reference sequence). The germline V and J ends were trimmed by 1 base and 0 bases, with 12 bases remaining between them. The CDR3 DNA sequence: TGTGCCAGCAGTTTATATAAGGGAGATCTGAACACTGAAGCTTTCTTT. This sequence encodes CASSLYKGDLNTEAFF.

The gene calls are TRBV7-2 and TRBJ2-3; D possibly corresponds to TRBD1 (5 bases). There are 14 residues in the CDR3. CDR1 and CDR2 (germline): SGHTA, FQGNSA. V was clipped by 3 bases and J by 0 bases, with 7 bases between them. CDR3 amino acids: CASSFAGSTDTQYF. The CDR3 DNA reads as TGTGCCAGCAGCTTCGCAGGGAGCACAGATACGCAGTATTTT.

The chain combines TRBV5-6 with TRBJ2-2; D gene unclear. Germline loops: CDR1 SGHDT, CDR2 YYEEEE. The CDR3 length is 15 residues. Trimming took off 4 bases at V and 6 bases at J, with 16 bases between the two ends. CDR3 in amino acids: CASSDKPGWAGELFF. In DNA form, the CDR3 reads TGTGCCAGCAGCGATAAGCCCGGGTGGGCCGGGGAGCTGTTTTTT.

The CDR3: CSVEGVAGGPDNEQFF. The CDR3 region has the DNA TGCAGCGTTGAAGGGGTAGCGGGAGGGCCAGACAATGAGCAGTTCTTC. The J gene is TRBJ2-1, the V gene TRBV29-1; 11 bases map to TRBD2. The CDR3 has 16 residues. The germline gives CDR1 SQVTM, CDR2 ANQGSEA. V trimming: 1 base; J trimming: 5 bases; junction bases outside the gene matches: 7.

This rearrangement joins TRBV30 to TRBJ2-5, with 8 bases identical to TRBD2. Losses at the gene ends were 5 bases for V and 4 bases for J; bases not matched to a gene: 9. Germline CDR1 reads GTSNPN; CDR2 reads SVGIG (reference sequence). CDR3 length equals 14 residues. The CDR3 protein is CAWDGTSYSETQYF. The DNA of the CDR3 is TGTGCCTGGGACGGGACTAGTTATTCAGAGACCCAGTACTTC.

This chain's CDR3 is CASSVGTGSYNEQFF. DNA of the CDR3: TGTGCCAGCAGCGTCGGGACAGGGTCCTACAATGAGCAGTTCTTC. This sequence joins TRBV11-2 and TRBJ2-1; 9 bases are shared with TRBD1. With 5 bases clipped from V and 1 base from J, the junction kept 3 bases outside the gene matches. There are 15 residues in the CDR3. Germline CDR1 SGHAT, CDR2 FQNNGV.

This clone came up once. V is TRBV28 and J is TRBJ2-1, with 10 bases that match TRBD2. The CDR3 contains 20 residues. V was clipped by 2 bases and J by 9 bases; unmatched bases: 22. From germline, CDR1 is MDHEN and CDR2 SYDVKM. DNA for the CDR3: TGTGCCAGCAGTTTAGTAGTGGAGGCTAGCGGGAGTAGGATCGAGGGTGAGCAGTTCTTC. Its translation is CASSLVVEASGSRIEGEQFF. Filled out from reference TRBV28 and TRBJ2-1, the complete variable domain reads DVKVTQSSRYLVKRTGEKVFLECVQDMDHENMFWYRQDPGLGLRLIYFSYDVKMKEKGDIPEGYSVSREKKERFSLILESASTNQTSMYLCASSLVVEASGSRIEGEQFFGPGTRLTVL.

The rearrangement links TRBV15 to TRBJ2-1; tentatively, D is TRBD1 (6 bases). Germline values: CDR1 LNHNV, CDR2 YYDKDF (reference sequence). V was cut by 4 bases and J by 4 bases, with 17 bases left in between. This CDR3 is built from 16 residues. The CDR3 DNA follows: TGTGCCACCAGCACCATTTATGGGGACAAGTACAATGAGCAGTTCTTC. Protein product: CATSTIYGDKYNEQFF.